The source of this T cell receptor beta chain is a study of OX40 agonist ivuxolimab in advanced cancers. This clone was detected once. The germline CDR1 and CDR2 sequences are SEHNR and FQNEAQ (reference sequence). The ends were cut back, 4 bases at V and 5 bases at J, with 12 bases in the middle. The CDR3 runs 14 residues. The repertoire was sequenced with immunoSEQ multiplex PCR; TCRdb's copy has only in-frame clones and lacks some. The repertoire holds about 54,000 clones, with roughly 90% as singletons. The starting material was CD4+ or CD8+ T cells sorted from blood, obtained in a trial of the OX40 agonist ivuxolimab. V usage is TRBV7-9 and J usage is TRBJ1-5; D remains unclear. The clonotype was recovered from an adult with an advanced solid tumor such as melanoma, head and neck, liver or kidney cancer. Here the CDR3 DNA reads TGTGCCAGCAGCTCGGACCCTTCGCATCAGCCCCAGCATTTT. Translating it yields CASSSDPSHQPQHF.